This is a list of T cell receptor beta chains from one sample in a study of CD8+ T cells in alopecia areata. Data came from immunoSEQ multiplex PCR; TCRdb stores just in-frame clones and leaves some out. Among 140,000 to 150,000 clones, about 51% were seen once, and the ten largest hold roughly 0.9%. Specimen: CD4+ T cells sorted from blood, collected at week 0. These receptors originate from a human donor with alopecia areata. CDR3s include the opening cysteine and the closing phenylalanine or tryptophan. A D gene is named only where the DNA matches it firmly. Rows may omit the clone size; those that give it use once, few, many or a size class.

j_gene: TRBJ2-3; len: 17; abundance: NA; v_gene: TRBV29-1; d_gene: TRBD2; CDR3aa: CSVEDRAGRATPDTQYF; CDR3nt: TGCAGCGTTGAAGATCGGGCCGGGAGGGCCACCCCAGATACGCAGTATTTT
j_gene: TRBJ2-1; len: 15; abundance: few; v_gene: TRBV29-1; d_gene: NA; CDR3aa: CSVEPLGSAYNEQFF; CDR3nt: TGCAGCGTTGAACCCTTAGGATCAGCCTACAATGAGCAGTTCTTC
j_gene: TRBJ2-7; len: 10; abundance: NA; v_gene: TRBV23-1; d_gene: NA; CDR3aa: CASSLLRDAF; CDR3nt: TGCGCCAGCAGTCTTCTAAGGGACGCCTTC
j_gene: TRBJ1-5; len: 13; abundance: NA; v_gene: TRBV29-1; d_gene: NA; CDR3aa: CSAGGQNNQPQHF; CDR3nt: TGCAGCGCCGGAGGGCAGAATAATCAGCCCCAGCATTTT
j_gene: TRBJ2-7; len: 16; abundance: NA; v_gene: TRBV4-2; d_gene: NA; CDR3aa: CASSQAGAPNTYEQYF; CDR3nt: TGTGCCAGCAGCCAAGCAGGGGCTCCCAACACCTACGAGCAGTACTTC
j_gene: TRBJ2-5; len: 13; abundance: NA; v_gene: TRBV29-1; d_gene: NA; CDR3aa: CSVAGVLAETQYF; CDR3nt: TGCAGCGTTGCGGGGGTACTGGCTGAGACCCAGTACTTC
j_gene: TRBJ2-5; len: 9; abundance: NA; v_gene: TRBV6-5; d_gene: NA; CDR3aa: CAVGETQYF; CDR3nt: TGTGCCGTAGGGGAGACCCAGTACTTC
j_gene: TRBJ2-1; len: 16; abundance: NA; v_gene: TRBV5-4; d_gene: TRBD1; CDR3aa: CASSSGLGDRANEQFF; CDR3nt: TGTGCCAGCAGCTCGGGGTTGGGTGACAGGGCCAATGAGCAGTTCTTC
j_gene: TRBJ2-5; len: 13; abundance: few; v_gene: TRBV2; d_gene: NA; CDR3aa: CASAAERQETQYF; CDR3nt: TGTGCCAGCGCCGCGGAGCGCCAAGAGACCCAGTACTTC
j_gene: TRBJ2-1; len: 14; abundance: NA; v_gene: TRBV29-1; d_gene: TRBD2; CDR3aa: CSVAVVAGGIEQFF; CDR3nt: TGCAGCGTTGCGGTAGTAGCGGGGGGTATCGAGCAGTTCTTC
j_gene: TRBJ1-4; len: 13; abundance: NA; v_gene: TRBV2; d_gene: NA; CDR3aa: CASSPAGYEKLFF; CDR3nt: TGTGCCAGCAGTCCCGCCGGTTATGAAAAACTGTTTTTT
j_gene: TRBJ2-7; len: 14; abundance: NA; v_gene: TRBV15; d_gene: NA; CDR3aa: CATSRGTANVEQYF; CDR3nt: TGTGCCACCAGCAGAGGGACGGCCAATGTCGAGCAGTACTTC
j_gene: TRBJ2-2; len: 17; abundance: NA; v_gene: TRBV7-9; d_gene: TRBD2; CDR3aa: CASSSLSGRLNTGELFF; CDR3nt: TGTGCCAGCAGCTCCCTAAGCGGGAGACTAAACACCGGGGAGCTGTTTTTT
j_gene: TRBJ2-2; len: 12; abundance: NA; v_gene: TRBV6-5; d_gene: NA; CDR3aa: CASTGTTGELFF; CDR3nt: TGTGCCAGCACGGGGACCACCGGGGAGCTGTTTTTT
j_gene: TRBJ2-7; len: 16; abundance: NA; v_gene: TRBV15; d_gene: NA; CDR3aa: CATSTPGAGSMDEQYF; CDR3nt: TGTGCCACCAGCACACCCGGGGCTGGGTCAATGGACGAGCAGTACTTC
j_gene: TRBJ1-2; len: 12; abundance: few; v_gene: TRBV7-9; d_gene: NA; CDR3aa: CATSGENYGYTF; CDR3nt: TGTGCCACCTCGGGAGAGAACTATGGCTACACCTTC
j_gene: TRBJ2-7; len: 19; abundance: NA; v_gene: TRBV5-6; d_gene: TRBD1; CDR3aa: CASSRVAGTGESISYEQYF; CDR3nt: TGTGCCAGCAGCCGGGTAGCCGGGACAGGGGAAAGTATCTCCTACGAGCAGTACTTC
j_gene: TRBJ2-6; len: 15; abundance: NA; v_gene: TRBV30; d_gene: NA; CDR3aa: CAWSVAPSGANVLTF; CDR3nt: TGTGCCTGGAGTGTGGCCCCATCTGGGGCCAACGTCCTGACTTTC
j_gene: TRBJ2-1; len: 14; abundance: NA; v_gene: TRBV29-1; d_gene: TRBD1; CDR3aa: CSATTGTRGYEQFF; CDR3nt: TGCAGCGCCACGACAGGGACGAGGGGGTATGAGCAGTTCTTC
j_gene: TRBJ2-7; len: 13; abundance: NA; v_gene: TRBV28; d_gene: NA; CDR3aa: CASTSGSSYEQYF; CDR3nt: TGTGCCAGCACTTCAGGGTCATCCTACGAGCAGTACTTC
j_gene: TRBJ2-3; len: 13; abundance: NA; v_gene: TRBV30; d_gene: NA; CDR3aa: CAWTDPSRDTQYF; CDR3nt: TGTGCCTGGACGGACCCGTCCCGAGATACGCAGTATTTT
j_gene: TRBJ2-5; len: 13; abundance: NA; v_gene: TRBV11-3; d_gene: NA; CDR3aa: CASNRDLQETQYF; CDR3nt: TGTGCCAGCAACCGGGACCTACAAGAGACCCAGTACTTC
j_gene: TRBJ2-7; len: 14; abundance: NA; v_gene: TRBV18; d_gene: TRBD2; CDR3aa: CASSPVAGAGEQYF; CDR3nt: TGTGCCAGCTCACCAGTAGCGGGAGCGGGAGAGCAGTACTTC
j_gene: TRBJ1-1; len: 13; abundance: NA; v_gene: TRBV27; d_gene: TRBD1; CDR3aa: CASRGQTNTEAFF; CDR3nt: TGTGCCAGCCGGGGACAGACGAACACTGAAGCTTTCTTT
j_gene: TRBJ1-2; len: 14; abundance: NA; v_gene: TRBV6-1; d_gene: NA; CDR3aa: CASSLGQTNYGYTF; CDR3nt: TGTGCCAGCAGTCTAGGACAGACAAACTATGGCTACACCTTC
j_gene: TRBJ2-7; len: 14; abundance: NA; v_gene: TRBV29-1; d_gene: TRBD2; CDR3aa: CSVLPAGASYEQYF; CDR3nt: TGCAGCGTTTTGCCAGCGGGAGCATCCTACGAGCAGTACTTC
j_gene: TRBJ1-4; len: 11; abundance: NA; v_gene: TRBV6-6; d_gene: NA; CDR3aa: CASTGYEKLFF; CDR3nt: TGTGCCAGCACAGGGTATGAAAAACTGTTTTTT
j_gene: TRBJ2-5; len: 15; abundance: few; v_gene: TRBV11-2; d_gene: TRBD1; CDR3aa: CASRTGTGAQETQYF; CDR3nt: TGTGCCAGCAGAACCGGGACAGGGGCCCAAGAGACCCAGTACTTC
j_gene: TRBJ2-5; len: 17; abundance: few; v_gene: TRBV15; d_gene: NA; CDR3aa: CATSSSDTGRRQETQYF; CDR3nt: TGTGCCACCAGCAGTAGTGACACGGGGCGAAGGCAAGAGACCCAGTACTTC
j_gene: TRBJ1-2; len: 13; abundance: NA; v_gene: TRBV2; d_gene: NA; CDR3aa: CASSVLQGSGYTF; CDR3nt: TGTGCCAGCAGTGTATTACAAGGAAGTGGCTACACCTTC
j_gene: TRBJ2-7; len: 12; abundance: NA; v_gene: TRBV25-1; d_gene: TRBD1; CDR3aa: CATQGVTYEQYF; CDR3nt: TGTGCCACTCAGGGGGTGACCTACGAGCAGTACTTC
j_gene: TRBJ2-5; len: 14; abundance: NA; v_gene: TRBV29-1; d_gene: TRBD1; CDR3aa: CSVTAGGRQETQYF; CDR3nt: TGCAGCGTAACCGCAGGGGGCCGACAAGAGACCCAGTACTTC
j_gene: TRBJ2-7; len: 16; abundance: NA; v_gene: TRBV29-1; d_gene: TRBD1; CDR3aa: CSVDGGTGKGRGEQYF; CDR3nt: TGCAGCGTTGATGGCGGGACAGGCAAAGGCCGGGGCGAGCAGTACTTC
j_gene: TRBJ2-7; len: 15; abundance: NA; v_gene: TRBV7-2; d_gene: TRBD1; CDR3aa: CASSSRQGITYEQYF; CDR3nt: TGTGCCAGCAGCTCTCGACAGGGTATAACCTACGAGCAGTACTTC
j_gene: TRBJ2-1; len: 17; abundance: NA; v_gene: TRBV29-1; d_gene: NA; CDR3aa: CSVVQGGILGSNNEQFF; CDR3nt: TGCAGCGTTGTACAGGGAGGGATTTTAGGGTCAAACAATGAGCAGTTCTTC
j_gene: TRBJ1-5; len: 14; abundance: NA; v_gene: TRBV30; d_gene: TRBD1; CDR3aa: CAWSKQGESQPQHF; CDR3nt: TGTGCCTGGAGTAAACAGGGGGAGAGTCAGCCCCAGCATTTT
j_gene: TRBJ2-1; len: 18; abundance: NA; v_gene: TRBV23-1; d_gene: NA; CDR3aa: CASSQSSRRLYSYNEQFF; CDR3nt: TGCGCCAGCAGTCAATCAAGCCGCAGACTTTACTCCTACAATGAGCAGTTCTTC
j_gene: TRBJ2-1; len: 12; abundance: few; v_gene: TRBV2; d_gene: TRBD2; CDR3aa: CASRLAGDEQFF; CDR3nt: TGTGCCAGCAGATTAGCGGGAGATGAGCAGTTCTTC
j_gene: TRBJ2-2; len: 12; abundance: NA; v_gene: TRBV29-1; d_gene: NA; CDR3aa: CSVEHSAGELFF; CDR3nt: TGCAGCGTTGAACACAGTGCTGGGGAGCTGTTTTTT
j_gene: TRBJ1-3; len: 14; abundance: NA; v_gene: TRBV29-1; d_gene: NA; CDR3aa: CSVEDDSSGNTIYF; CDR3nt: TGCAGCGTTGAAGACGATTCTTCTGGAAACACCATATATTTT